Below, one TCR beta chain is given with its context. What it recognizes is unknown. These data are taken from a study of somatic mutations in cytotoxic T cells in rheumatoid arthritis. Looking at the study overall: Selected populations of V beta antibody-stained T cells underwent flow sorting at nearly 100% purity; these encompassed V beta1+ cells subjected to TCRB sequencing.

Profiling relied on immunoSEQ multiplex PCR, and the TCRdb table lists in-frame clones only, not all of them. The sample yields 8,500 to 13,000 clones, approximately 70% seen once. The study pulled out CD4+ and CD8+ cells with positive magnetic bead selection and then checked their purity by flow cytometry. Study conclusions and caveats: It was in rheumatoid arthritis patients, but not in healthy controls, that CD8+ clonality increased with age. Clonality of CD8+ T cells, which was compared between rheumatoid arthritis patients and age-matched healthy controls, did not differ significantly.

The sample was CD8+ T cells sorted from blood. The source of this sequence is a man aged 55 to 70 in good health.

This CDR3 is CASSESGVSYNEQFF. Here the CDR3 DNA reads TGCGCCAGCAGTGAGTCCGGGGTCAGCTACAATGAGCAGTTCTTC. The chain couples TRBV10-1 to TRBJ2-1; a weak D match, TRBD2 (5 bases). Looked up from germline, CDR1 is WNHNN and CDR2 is SYGVQD (reference sequence). V dropped 0 bases and J dropped 3 bases, with 9 bases sitting between them. This CDR3 comprises 15 residues.